The 20 T cell receptor beta chains given below trace back to one sample, sequenced in a study of cytomegalovirus exposure and HLA in healthy donors. Both 60 Vbeta primers and 13 Jbeta primers went into the PCR. The assay was immunoSEQ multiplex PCR, and TCRdb's table has in-frame clones only and misses some. The table lists approximately 200,000 clones, 70% to 90% of them singletons. The specimen sequenced was PBMCs. All receptors come from a human donor in good health.

The rearrangement uses TRBV6-1 and TRBJ2-3; a possible D gene is TRBD2 (5 bases). V shed 2 bases and J shed 7 bases, with 22 bases lying between them. Germline CDR1 is MNHNS and CDR2 is SASEGT. The CDR3 loop spans 17 amino acids. CDR3: CASSEHEGSVYTYTQYF. In DNA, the CDR3 is TGTGCCAGCAGTGAACACGAGGGATCCGTCTACACGTATACGCAGTATTTT.

The sample holds one count of this clone. The J gene is TRBJ1-5, the V gene TRBV7-2; 8 bases align to TRBD1. The germline V gene encodes CDR1 SGHTA and CDR2 FQGNSA. The CDR3 consists of 14 residues. J was trimmed by 8 bases and V by 4 bases; bases with no gene match: 7. Here the CDR3 reads CASSSMDREEPQHF. DNA of the CDR3: TGTGCCAGCAGCTCCATGGACAGGGAAGAGCCCCAGCATTTT.

The genes are TRBV28 and TRBJ2-7, with D possibly TRBD2 on 5 matching bases. The germline V gene has CDR1 MDHEN and CDR2 SYDVKM. V lost 2 bases and J lost 4, with 6 bases in between. The CDR3 length is 12 residues. This CDR3 is CASSLRTYEQYF. CDR3 coding DNA: TGTGCCAGCAGTTTAAGGACTTACGAGCAGTACTTC.

This clone was seen just once. This chain uses TRBV10-3 with TRBJ1-5; TRBD1 matches at 11 bases. CDR3 length: 17 residues. The germline CDR1 and CDR2 sequences are ENHRY and SYGVKD. Trimming removed 0 bases from V and 7 bases from J; junction bases left unmatched: 8. CDR3 in DNA: TGTGCCATCAGTGAGTCGTTGGACAGGGGGCGGGAGCAGCCCCAGCATTTT. This gives the protein CAISESLDRGREQPQHF.

J is TRBJ2-7 and V is TRBV7-2; possibly TRBD2 for D (5 bases). CDR1 is SGHTA and CDR2 is FQGNSA in the germline V gene. Trimming took 6 bases from V and 3 from J, leaving 15 bases between them. This CDR3 is 14 amino acids long. CDR3 nucleotide sequence: TGTGCCAGCAGTCTGGAGCGGCCGGTCTACGAGCAGTACTTC. Amino acids: CASSLERPVYEQYF. Together with reference TRBV7-2 and TRBJ2-7, the CDR3 gives the full variable domain: GAGVSQSPSNKVTEKGKDVELRCDPISGHTALYWYRQSLGQGLEFLIYFQGNSAPDKSGLPSDRFSAERTGGSVSTLTIQRTQQEDSAVYLCASSLERPVYEQYFGPGTRLTVT.

This clone was recorded once. V gene TRBV7-2 combines with J gene TRBJ2-3; D possibly corresponds to TRBD1 (5 bases). The germline V gene encodes CDR1 SGHTA and CDR2 FQGNSA. This CDR3 has 15 amino acids. V was pared by 4 bases and J by 1 base, with 12 bases between. The DNA for the CDR3 is TGTGCCAGCAGCTCAAGACAGTTAGGCACAGATACGCAGTATTTT. This codes for CASSSRQLGTDTQYF.

In regard to this clone: Its ends do not fully match the called genes, so a read error is possible. This chain joins TRBV7-9 and TRBJ1-1; 7 bases agree with TRBD1. The germline V gene has CDR1 SEHNR and CDR2 FQNEAQ (reference sequence). There are 15 residues in the CDR3. Here the CDR3 reads CSSSPISGGEGEAFF. The DNA of the CDR3 is TGTTCCAGTTCACCAATCTCAGGGGGAGAGGGTGAAGCTTTCTTT.

There are a few counts of this clone. The rearrangement joins TRBV10-3 to TRBJ2-7; 8 nucleotides align to TRBD1. Looked up from germline, CDR1 is ENHRY and CDR2 is SYGVKD. The CDR3 consists of 13 residues. The V segment lost 4 bases and the J segment 5 bases; nucleotides outside the gene matches: 4. This CDR3 reads CAISGGQGNEQYF. Written as DNA, the CDR3 is TGTGCCATCAGTGGAGGACAGGGAAACGAGCAGTACTTC.

V gene TRBV19 combines with J gene TRBJ2-4; D is unresolved. Trimming pared 7 bases from V and 5 bases from J, leaving 12 bases between. Germline V CDR1 and CDR2: LNHDA, SQIVND (reference sequence). This CDR3 contains 13 residues. The CDR3 DNA sequence: TGTGCCAGTACTCCTGGTGGCCAAAACATTCAGTACTTC. Translated, it gives CASTPGGQNIQYF.

This chain links TRBV13 with TRBJ2-2; D remains unclear. V was clipped by 6 bases and J by 3 bases, with 14 bases between them. There are 15 residues in the CDR3. From germline, CDR1 is PRHDT and CDR2 FYEKMQ (reference sequence). The CDR3 loop reads CASRAASKDTGELFF. The CDR3 DNA reads as TGTGCCAGCAGGGCGGCAAGTAAGGACACCGGGGAGCTGTTTTTT.

The chain links TRBV21-1 to TRBJ2-7; TRBD1, the D gene given by the table, was not confirmed from the DNA. TRBV21-1 represents a pseudogene. The CDR3 has 16 residues. Here the CDR3 reads CASSKMWWGTGYEQYF. CDR3 nucleotides: TGTGCCAGCAGCAAAATGTGGTGGGGGACAGGGTACGAGCAGTACTTC.

For this clone: The final CDR3 position lacks the conserved phenylalanine or tryptophan, pointing to a likely read error. The chain links TRBV11-2 to TRBJ2-7; 7 nucleotides align to TRBD1. The V segment lost 2 bases and the J segment 3 bases; nucleotides outside the gene matches: 10. Looked up from germline, CDR1 is SGHAT and CDR2 is FQNNGV. The CDR3 runs 16 residues. For the CDR3, the DNA is TGTGCCAGCAGCTTAAATTACGGGGCAGGGGGCTACGAGCAGTACCTC. Its protein product is CASSLNYGAGGYEQYL.

This sequence joins TRBV28 and TRBJ2-3; D call uncertain. The CDR3 totals 11 residues. Looked up from germline, CDR1 is MDHEN and CDR2 is SYDVKM. Trimming pared 7 bases from V and 2 bases from J, leaving 4 bases between. The DNA for the CDR3 is TGTGCCAGCACCATCACAGATACGCAGTATTTT. This translates into CASTITDTQYF.

The rearrangement joins TRBV6-5 to TRBJ2-7, with 9 bases aligning to TRBD2. V shed 0 bases, J shed 5 bases, and the junction held 5 bases outside the gene matches. The germline gives CDR1 MNHEY, CDR2 SVGAGI. The CDR3 spans 15 residues. CDR3 sequence: CASSYSASGNDEQYF. CDR3 nucleotide sequence: TGTGCCAGCAGTTACTCGGCTAGCGGGAATGACGAGCAGTACTTC.

The chain joins TRBV7-2 to TRBJ2-7, with 9 bases identical to TRBD2. The V gene's germline CDR1 is SGHTA and CDR2 FQGNSA. This CDR3 region has 14 residues. With 10 bases clipped from V and 5 bases from J, the junction kept 12 bases outside the gene matches. The CDR3 here is CAISGLAGSHEQYF. DNA for the CDR3: TGTGCCATCTCCGGGCTAGCGGGATCCCACGAGCAGTACTTC.

The chain links TRBV11-2 to TRBJ1-1; the match to TRBD1 covers 10 bases. V lost 5 bases and J lost 0; bases outside the gene matches: 6. Germline V gene sequence: CDR1 SGHAT, CDR2 FQNNGV. The CDR3 spans 16 residues. As DNA, the CDR3 is TGTGCCAGCAGCCACAGGGGACAGGGGTTGAACACTGAAGCTTTCTTT. This translates into CASSHRGQGLNTEAFF.

The chain combines TRBV28 with TRBJ1-3; the D is unclear. With 6 bases removed from V and 0 bases from J, the gap between germline ends came to 15 bases. Germline values: CDR1 MDHEN, CDR2 SYDVKM. The length of the CDR3 is 16 residues. CDR3 nucleotide sequence: TGTGCCAGCAGCCTTTTGCTCGGGAGCTCTGGAAACACCATATATTTT. Protein: CASSLLLGSSGNTIYF.

The chain recombines TRBV11-3 with TRBJ2-1; D may be TRBD2 (6 bases). The V end lost 4 bases, the J end lost 5 bases, and 15 bases lay between the germline ends. The CDR3 spans 15 residues. CDR1 is SGHNT and CDR2 is YENEEA in the germline V gene. The CDR3 nucleotides read TGTGCCAGCAGCTCTGCGGGAACCGTCCACAATGAGCAGTTCTTC. It specifies CASSSAGTVHNEQFF.

The chain carries TRBV11-3 and TRBJ2-2; tentatively, D is TRBD1 (5 bases). The germline gives CDR1 SGHNT, CDR2 YENEEA. Trimming left V 8 bases short and J 3 bases short, with 13 bases between. This CDR3 contains 14 residues. Here the CDR3 DNA reads TGTGCCAGCCAAGGGGTTTCTGACACCGGGGAGCTGTTTTTT. Translated: CASQGVSDTGELFF.

The chain couples TRBV28 to TRBJ1-2, with TRBD1 identical over 7 bases. The CDR3 totals 14 residues. Germline lookup yields CDR1 MDHEN and CDR2 SYDVKM. V gave up 6 bases and J gave up 6 bases; unmatched junction bases: 10. The DNA of the CDR3 is TGTGCCAGCAGGCTAACGAGGGACAGCCATGGCTACACCTTC. This encodes CASRLTRDSHGYTF.